Listed below are T cell receptor beta chains from one sample, sequenced in a study of shared clonotypes between healthy human individuals. Profiled with immunoSEQ multiplex PCR; TCRdb holds only in-frame clones, not every one. The data show some 2,500,000 clones, 93% seen once. The sequencing sample was made of naive CD4+ T cells from PBMCs. These receptor sequences come from a man between 18 and 35 years old in good health. Some clones in this sample may be carry-over from other donors' samples. Both conserved end residues are part of each CDR3. The D gene is left open where the match is weak. Expanded clones get a size class; other rows say once, few or many, or leave the size out.

clone size	V gene	D gene	J gene	CDR3 protein	CDR3 DNA
-	TRBV9	TRBD1	TRBJ2-1	CASSVGPPGQGASEQFF	TGTGCCAGCAGCGTAGGGCCCCCGGGACAGGGGGCCAGTGAGCAGTTCTTC
-	TRBV28	-	TRBJ1-2	CASSLIVGNYGYTF	TGTGCCAGCAGTTTAATTGTCGGTAACTATGGCTACACCTTC
once	TRBV30	-	TRBJ1-6	CAWSSIGLPSSYNSPLHF	TGTGCCTGGAGTTCTATTGGCTTACCGAGCTCCTATAATTCACCCCTCCACTTT
few	TRBV2	TRBD1	TRBJ1-1	CASRGQGLGTEAFF	TGTGCCAGCAGGGGACAGGGGTTGGGCACTGAAGCTTTCTTT
-	TRBV5-1	TRBD2	TRBJ2-7	CASSLIRAGGLAYEQYF	TGCGCCAGCAGCCTAATCCGAGCGGGAGGGTTAGCCTACGAGCAGTACTTC
-	TRBV6-5	TRBD1	TRBJ2-2	CASKRQGMFTGELFF	TGTGCCAGCAAACGACAGGGAATGTTCACCGGGGAGCTGTTTTTT
-	TRBV6-5	TRBD2	TRBJ2-7	CASSYTGGVSDEQYF	TGTGCCAGCAGTTACACGGGAGGAGTATCAGACGAGCAGTACTTC
once	TRBV30	-	TRBJ1-5	CAWSRDRDNQPQHF	TGTGCCTGGAGTCGAGACAGAGACAATCAGCCCCAGCATTTT
-	TRBV7-8	TRBD2	TRBJ2-7	CASSRRLASQEQYF	TGTGCCAGCAGCCGCAGACTAGCGAGTCAGGAGCAGTACTTC
once	TRBV27	-	TRBJ2-1	CASRGNLGVSYNEQFF	TGTGCCAGCAGGGGGAATCTAGGAGTATCCTACAATGAGCAGTTCTTC
-	TRBV15	TRBD1	TRBJ2-7	CATSSQGAGLNEQYF	TGTGCCACCAGCAGCCAGGGGGCAGGGCTAAACGAGCAGTACTTC
-	TRBV7-9	-	TRBJ2-2	CASSPGRVENTGELFF	TGTGCCAGCAGCCCAGGCAGGGTAGAGAACACCGGGGAGCTGTTTTTT
-	TRBV4-2	-	TRBJ2-2	CASSQERRATGELFF	TGTGCCAGCAGCCAAGAACGAAGGGCCACCGGGGAGCTGTTTTTT
once	TRBV28	TRBD2	TRBJ2-3	CASTLGGLAGGTDTQYF	TGTGCCAGCACTCTAGGGGGACTAGCGGGAGGAACAGATACGCAGTATTTT
-	TRBV5-1	TRBD2	TRBJ2-3	CASSLVAGENTQYF	TGCGCCAGCAGCTTGGTAGCGGGAGAAAATACGCAGTATTTT
few	TRBV30	TRBD1	TRBJ1-5	CAWNTGGLNQPQHF	TGTGCCTGGAACACAGGGGGTTTGAATCAGCCCCAGCATTTT
once	TRBV11-3	-	TRBJ2-3	CASSLKGRIATDTQYF	TGTGCCAGCAGCTTAAAAGGGAGGATAGCCACAGATACGCAGTATTTT
-	TRBV2	TRBD2	TRBJ2-7	CASTTSASGPYEQYF	TGTGCCAGCACCACCTCGGCTAGCGGACCCTACGAGCAGTACTTC
-	TRBV29-1	TRBD2	TRBJ2-3	CSVATSGTTDTQYF	TGCAGCGTAGCGACTAGCGGGACCACAGATACGCAGTATTTT
once	TRBV27	-	TRBJ2-1	CASSSPLHGGVKNEQFF	TGTGCCAGCAGTTCCCCACTTCACGGTGGGGTGAAGAATGAGCAGTTCTTC
few	TRBV5-1	-	TRBJ1-1	CASSFSPGDTEAFF	TGCGCCAGCAGCTTCTCACCCGGGGACACTGAAGCTTTCTTT
-	TRBV28	TRBD1	TRBJ2-5	CASSFQGAALETQYF	TGTGCCAGCAGTTTTCAGGGGGCTGCTCTGGAGACCCAGTACTTC
-	TRBV6-5	-	TRBJ1-1	CASSSRDSGNTEAFF	TGTGCCAGCAGTTCCCGGGACTCCGGGAACACTGAAGCTTTCTTT
-	TRBV7-3	TRBD1	TRBJ2-1	CASSFLDREHSNEQFF	TGTGCCAGCAGCTTCCTCGACAGGGAGCATAGCAATGAGCAGTTCTTC
-	TRBV7-6	-	TRBJ2-3	CASSSGTDTQYF	TGTGCCAGCAGCTCTGGGACTGATACGCAGTATTTT
-	TRBV10-3	-	TRBJ2-1	CAISESRGDEQFF	TGTGCCATCAGTGAGTCAAGGGGCGATGAGCAGTTCTTC
-	TRBV2	-	TRBJ1-1	CASSVAEMNTEAFF	TGTGCCAGCAGTGTTGCCGAGATGAACACTGAAGCTTTCTTT
-	TRBV28	-	TRBJ1-1	CASSLRGLDTEAFF	TGTGCCAGCAGTTTGCGGGGGCTCGACACTGAAGCTTTCTTT
once	TRBV5-6	-	TRBJ2-1	CASKFTGAGNEQFF	TGTGCCAGCAAATTCACGGGGGCGGGTAATGAGCAGTTCTTC
-	TRBV4-1	-	TRBJ2-3	CASSQRGDTQYF	TGCGCCAGCAGCCAAAGGGGAGATACGCAGTATTTT
-	TRBV7-9	TRBD1	TRBJ1-2	CASSPGGGAAYGYTF	TGTGCCAGCAGCCCAGGGGGGGGCGCAGCCTATGGCTACACCTTC
-	TRBV7-2	TRBD1	TRBJ2-5	CASSPGDRVVRETQYF	TGTGCCAGCAGCCCCGGGGACAGGGTAGTTCGGGAGACCCAGTACTTC
-	TRBV11-3	TRBD1	TRBJ1-1	CASSLGTGRRAFF	TGTGCCAGCAGCTTAGGGACAGGGCGAAGAGCTTTCTTT
-	TRBV27	TRBD1	TRBJ1-2	CASSLDRAARGYTF	TGTGCCAGCAGTCTGGACAGGGCTGCCCGTGGCTACACCTTC
-	TRBV6-5	TRBD1	TRBJ1-4	CASTINRGRGEKLFF	TGTGCCAGCACCATCAACAGGGGCCGCGGTGAAAAACTGTTTTTT
-	TRBV28	TRBD2	TRBJ2-3	CASSLAAGVVGTDTQYF	TGTGCCAGCAGTTTAGCGGCGGGAGTTGTCGGCACAGATACGCAGTATTTT
-	TRBV5-1	-	TRBJ2-3	CASGFPGGQASDTQYF	TGCGCCAGCGGCTTCCCAGGCGGCCAGGCCTCAGATACGCAGTATTTT
-	TRBV11-2	-	TRBJ2-3	CASSLQGITDTQYF	TGTGCCAGCAGCTTACAGGGTATTACAGATACGCAGTATTTT
-	TRBV29-1	TRBD2	TRBJ2-1	CSVLGLAGALTSYNEQFF	TGCAGCGTCCTAGGACTAGCGGGAGCTTTGACCTCCTACAATGAGCAGTTCTTC
-	TRBV5-4	-	TRBJ1-1	CASSLGGGIEAFF	TGTGCCAGCAGCTTGGGAGGGGGGATAGAAGCTTTCTTT
-	TRBV4-1	-	TRBJ2-6	CASRSGVSPSSGANVLTF	TGCGCCAGCCGATCGGGGGTCAGTCCGAGCTCTGGGGCCAACGTCCTGACTTTC
once	TRBV4-1	-	TRBJ2-2	CASSEPGPEARSLNTGELFF	TGCGCCAGCAGCGAGCCGGGCCCGGAGGCGCGCTCCTTGAACACCGGGGAGCTGTTTTTT
-	TRBV19	TRBD2	TRBJ2-7	CASRSLAGGSSYEQYF	TGTGCCAGTAGGTCGCTAGCGGGAGGATCCTCCTACGAGCAGTACTTC
-	TRBV2	-	TRBJ1-5	CASSEGVYSNQPQHF	TGTGCCAGCAGTGAAGGAGTATATAGCAATCAGCCCCAGCATTTT
-	TRBV5-1	-	TRBJ2-3	CASKAADSTDTQYF	TGCGCCAGCAAGGCGGCCGACAGCACAGATACGCAGTATTTT
-	TRBV30	TRBD1	TRBJ2-7	CAWTGQGTHEQYF	TGTGCCTGGACAGGACAGGGTACCCACGAGCAGTACTTC
-	TRBV7-6	-	TRBJ2-7	CASSLAGEQQYF	TGTGCCAGCAGCTTAGCGGGGGAACAGCAGTACTTC
once	TRBV28	-	TRBJ1-5	CASSLGGAKGQPQHF	TGTGCCAGCAGTTTAGGGGGGGCGAAGGGCCAGCCCCAGCATTTT
-	TRBV28	-	TRBJ2-4	CASSKSYASTKNIQYF	TGTGCCAGCAGTAAATCGTACGCGAGTACCAAAAACATTCAGTACTTC
-	TRBV9	-	TRBJ2-7	CASSVDAGSYEQYF	TGTGCCAGCAGCGTAGATGCAGGGTCCTACGAGCAGTACTTC
-	TRBV29-1	TRBD1	TRBJ1-4	CSVAGTVNEKLFF	TGCAGCGTCGCCGGGACAGTTAATGAAAAACTGTTTTTT
-	TRBV7-9	TRBD1	TRBJ1-3	CASSSDREAGNTIYF	TGTGCCAGCAGCTCGGACAGGGAAGCTGGAAACACCATATATTTT